Following are 29 T cell receptor beta chains from one sample sequenced in a study of T cells after yellow fever vaccination. TCRdb called the 5' RACE reads again in MiXCR, with one record for every CDR3 protein. The profile shows some 350,000 distinct CDR3 sequences, approximately 4.2% of them singletons. Sequenced material: PBMCs, taken 5 days after the yellow fever booster vaccination. These receptors all come from a man younger than 35 who received the YFV17D yellow fever vaccine.

This clonotype was picked up a small number of times. This rearrangement joins TRBV5-4 to TRBJ2-2; D not certain. This CDR3 is built from 17 residues. Trimming took off 3 bases at V and 3 bases at J, with 18 bases between the two ends. In germline, CDR1 is SGHNT, CDR2 YYREEE (reference sequence). The CDR3 here is CASSSWFSFQDTGELFF. The DNA for the CDR3 is TGTGCCAGCAGCTCCTGGTTCTCCTTCCAGGACACCGGGGAGCTGTTTTTT.

The rearrangement joins TRBV5-1 to TRBJ1-1; maybe TRBD1 (5 bases). Trimming removed 3 bases from V and 1 base from J, with 13 bases in between. There are 15 residues in the CDR3. Germline CDR1 SGHRS, CDR2 YFSETQ. As DNA, the CDR3 is TGCGCCAGCAGCTGGGGCGGGACGGCGAACACTGAAGCTTTCTTT. This encodes CASSWGGTANTEAFF.

This chain links TRBV3-1 with TRBJ2-3, with 10 bases matching TRBD1. The CDR3 has 15 residues. V was pared by 4 bases and J by 14 bases, with 15 bases of the junction left unmatched. Germline V gene sequence: CDR1 LGHDT, CDR2 YNNKEL (reference sequence). CDR3: CASSPISPGQGSWYF. The CDR3 DNA sequence: TGTGCCAGCAGCCCAATTAGCCCGGGACAGGGGTCTTGGTATTTT.

In this sample, this clonotype turned up many times. The chain combines TRBV12-3 or TRBV12-4 with TRBJ1-1, with 8 bases fitting TRBD1. The CDR3 has 13 residues. Trimming cost V 6 bases and J 6 bases; bases outside gene matches: 6. In DNA form, the CDR3 reads TGTGCCAGCAGACCAGGGGGCAGCGCTGAAGCTTTCTTT. Protein sequence: CASRPGGSAEAFF.

The chain is built from TRBV19 and TRBJ2-1, with D perhaps TRBD2 (6 bases). V dropped 5 bases and J dropped 6 bases, with 17 bases sitting between them. The CDR3 is 15 amino acids. Germline-derived CDR1 and CDR2 are LNHDA and SQIVND (reference sequence). CDR3 sequence (DNA): TGTGCCAGTAGTCGGGACTTATTTCTTATCAATGAGCAGTTCTTC. Its translation is CASSRDLFLINEQFF.

This sequence joins TRBV7-6 and TRBJ1-2, with D possibly TRBD1 on 5 matching bases. Per the germline V gene, CDR1 is SGHVS and CDR2 is FNYEAQ. The ends were cut back, 5 bases at V and 4 bases at J, with 20 bases in the middle. The length of the CDR3 is 16 residues. DNA for the CDR3: TGTGCCAGCAGCCTTGTACGGGACGGGGTAGCCTATGGCTACACCTTC. It translates to CASSLVRDGVAYGYTF.

In its sample, this clonotype was seen a few times. J is TRBJ2-7 and V is TRBV6-2 or TRBV6-3, with D possibly matching TRBD2 (6 bases). Germline V CDR1 and CDR2: MNHEY, SVGEGT. The CDR3 length is 15 residues. V shed 0 bases and J shed 3 bases, with 12 bases lying between them. The CDR3 coding sequence is TGTGCCAGCAGTTACTCGACCGGGAGAAGCTACGAGCAGTACTTC. Translated: CASSYSTGRSYEQYF.

J is TRBJ2-2 and V is TRBV21-1; TRBD2, the table's D call, lacks a check against the DNA. TRBV21-1 is reported as a pseudogene. The CDR3 totals 16 residues. The CDR3 DNA is TGTGCCAGCAGCAAAGGGGGACTCACCACCACCGGGGAGCTGTTTTTT. The encoded protein is CASSKGGLTTTGELFF.

This clonotype came up many times. The chain recombines TRBV20-1 with TRBJ2-1; D is unresolved. Germline loops: CDR1 DFQATT, CDR2 SNEGSKA (reference sequence). Deletions cut 6 bases from V and 0 bases from J, with 12 bases between. The CDR3 totals 14 residues. CDR3 residues: CSALALSSYNEQFF. The CDR3 coding sequence is TGCAGTGCCCTGGCGCTGAGCTCCTACAATGAGCAGTTCTTC.

The V and J genes are TRBV6-5 and TRBJ2-1; 9 nucleotides line up with TRBD2. Germline CDR1 MNHEY, CDR2 SVGAGI. V lost 8 bases, J lost 6 bases, and 8 bases stayed unmatched. CDR3 length: 14 residues. This CDR3 reads CASSPAGGFNEQFF. The CDR3 DNA reads as TGTGCCAGCTCTCCCGCGGGGGGGTTCAATGAGCAGTTCTTC.

The chain employs TRBV6-5 and TRBJ1-5; D unresolved. Deletions cut 6 bases from V and 6 bases from J, with 12 bases between. Germline CDR1 and CDR2: MNHEY and SVGAGI. The CDR3 consists of 13 residues. CDR3 sequence reads: CASRGSAGQPQHF. The CDR3 coding sequence is TGTGCCAGCAGGGGGTCAGCTGGTCAGCCCCAGCATTTT.

This clonotype was detected ten times or more. The J gene is TRBJ2-5, the V gene TRBV10-3, with D perhaps TRBD2 (5 bases). Trimming left V 8 bases short and J 1 base short, with 8 bases between. Germline lookup yields CDR1 ENHRY and CDR2 SYGVKD. The CDR3 totals 12 residues. The CDR3 loop reads CAIGESQETQYF. The CDR3 nucleotides are TGTGCCATCGGGGAGAGCCAAGAGACCCAGTACTTC.

The CDR3 is CASRITSGWEQYF. CDR3 bases: TGTGCCAGCAGGATTACTAGCGGCTGGGAGCAGTACTTC. The rearrangement joins TRBV7-2 to TRBJ2-7, with 8 bases fitting TRBD2. This CDR3 has 13 amino acids. J was trimmed by 7 bases and V by 6 bases; bases with no gene match: 8. Germline V gene sequence: CDR1 SGHTA, CDR2 FQGNSA. Looking up the rest from reference TRBV7-2 and TRBJ2-7 gives the full variable domain: GAGVSQSPSNKVTEKGKDVELRCDPISGHTALYWYRQSLGQGLEFLIYFQGNSAPDKSGLPSDRFSAERTGGSVSTLTIQRTQQEDSAVYLCASRITSGWEQYFGPGTRLTVT.

At least ten counts were recorded for this clonotype. The chain couples TRBV12-3 or TRBV12-4 to TRBJ2-1, with 14 positions matching TRBD2. CDR3 length equals 15 residues. Trimming cost V 5 bases and J 8 bases; bases outside gene matches: 5. Here the CDR3 reads CASSPTSGGVYEQFF. The CDR3 DNA reads TGTGCCAGCAGTCCGACTAGCGGGGGGGTCTATGAGCAGTTCTTC.

This clonotype came up a few times. The chain is built from TRBV18 and TRBJ1-3; D uncertain. The CDR3 spans 14 residues. Germline loops: CDR1 KGHSH, CDR2 LQKENI. Trimming stripped 1 base from V and 8 bases from J, with 12 bases between. The CDR3 region is CASSPRAGRDTIYF. In DNA form, the CDR3 reads TGTGCCAGCTCACCACGGGCAGGACGGGACACCATATATTTT.

This clonotype turned up a few times. CDR3 loop: CASSSTDIQETQYF. CDR3 DNA: TGTGCCAGCAGCTCGACAGATATCCAAGAGACCCAGTACTTC. This sequence joins TRBV7-6 and TRBJ2-5, with TRBD1 as a possible D gene (5 bases). Trimming left V 4 bases short and J 1 base short, with 10 bases between. Per germline, CDR1 SGHVS and CDR2 FNYEAQ. The CDR3 has 14 amino acids.

This clonotype appeared many times. The chain combines TRBV20-1 with TRBJ2-3; D possibly corresponds to TRBD2 (5 bases). The V end lost 2 bases, the J end lost 4 bases, and 7 bases lay between the germline ends. The CDR3 is 12 residues long. Germline V gives CDR1 DFQATT, CDR2 SNEGSKA (reference sequence). The CDR3 DNA is TGCAGTGCTAGACTACTAGCAGATACGCAGTATTTT. Its protein product is CSARLLADTQYF.

This clonotype showed up many times. This chain links TRBV4-3 with TRBJ1-1; D is uncertain. V shed 4 bases and J shed 0 bases, with 12 bases lying between them. Germline CDR1 reads LGHNA; CDR2 reads YSLEER. The CDR3 extends over 15 amino acids. The CDR3 DNA sequence: TGCGCCAGCAGCCGAATCTTCGGGGTGAACACTGAAGCTTTCTTT. Amino acids: CASSRIFGVNTEAFF.

The chain uses TRBV23-1 and TRBJ2-7, with D possibly TRBD2 on 6 matching bases. TRBV23-1 is an open reading frame whose function is uncertain. This CDR3 is 12 amino acids long. Trimming took off 0 bases at V and 6 bases at J, with 6 bases between the two ends. The CDR3 nucleotides are TGCGCCAGCAGTCAATCGGGAGGCGAGCAGTACTTC. Residues: CASSQSGGEQYF.

This clonotype was detected ten times or more. J is TRBJ2-7 and V is TRBV7-8, with D perhaps matching TRBD2 (5 bases). Germline CDR1 is SGHVS and CDR2 is FQNEAQ. The V gene lost 0 bases and the J gene lost 9 bases, with 15 bases spanning the gap. This CDR3 spans 14 amino acids. In DNA, the CDR3 is TGTGCCAGCAGCTTAGCGGACGGGGTAGGGAGGCAGTACGTC. Its translation: CASSLADGVGRQYV.

The rearrangement links TRBV14 to TRBJ2-3, with TRBD2 matching over 9 bases. Trimming took 5 bases from V and 4 from J; bases not matched to a gene: 7. The germline V gene encodes CDR1 SGHDN and CDR2 FVKESK. The CDR3 spans 15 residues. The CDR3 bases are TGTGCCAGCAGCGAGCCGGGACTAGCTTCAGATACGCAGTATTTT. This codes for CASSEPGLASDTQYF.

A few counts support this clonotype. The V and J genes are TRBV4-1 and TRBJ1-5; 7 nucleotides align to TRBD1. Trimming took 0 bases from V and 5 from J; bases not matched to a gene: 13. Germline-derived CDR1 and CDR2 are MGHRA and YSYEKL. The CDR3 loop spans 18 amino acids. The CDR3 DNA reads TGCGCCAGCAGCCAAGATTGGACGCAGACAGGGATCTATCAGCCCCAGCATTTT. Translating gives CASSQDWTQTGIYQPQHF.

This clonotype was found a few times. The genes are TRBV7-2 and TRBJ2-5, with 9 positions matching TRBD2. The CDR3 is made up of 14 amino acids. Germline V gene sequence: CDR1 SGHTA, CDR2 FQGNSA. V shed 1 base, J shed 5 bases, and the junction held 2 bases outside the gene matches. Here the CDR3 DNA reads TGTGCCAGCAGCTTAGTAGCGGGGGCTGAGACCCAGTACTTC. Its protein product is CASSLVAGAETQYF. Looking up the rest from reference TRBV7-2 and TRBJ2-5 gives the full variable domain: GAGVSQSPSNKVTEKGKDVELRCDPISGHTALYWYRQSLGQGLEFLIYFQGNSAPDKSGLPSDRFSAERTGGSVSTLTIQRTQQEDSAVYLCASSLVAGAETQYFGPGTRLLVL.

This clonotype was observed at least ten times. V and J are TRBV6-2 or TRBV6-3 and TRBJ2-6; 9 bases are a match to TRBD1. The germline V gene encodes CDR1 MNHEY and CDR2 SVGEGT. The CDR3 consists of 19 residues. Trimming removed 2 bases from V and 0 bases from J; junction bases left unmatched: 8. The CDR3 is CASSYGPRDRVSGANVLTF. The CDR3 coding sequence is TGTGCCAGCAGTTACGGCCCCCGGGACAGGGTCTCTGGGGCCAACGTCCTGACTTTC.

The chain employs TRBV11-3 and TRBJ2-6; 8 bases are a match to TRBD1. The CDR3 has 17 amino acids. V lost 5 bases, J lost 3 bases, and 9 bases stayed unmatched. CDR1 SGHNT and CDR2 YENEEA come from the germline V gene. In DNA form, the CDR3 reads TGTGCCAGCAGCCCAAGACAGGGGAGAGGTGGGGCCAACGTCCTGACTTTC. This codes for CASSPRQGRGGANVLTF.

The V and J genes are TRBV5-1 and TRBJ1-1; possible D gene TRBD1, 5 bases. This CDR3 spans 16 amino acids. Trimming took off 2 bases at V and 5 bases at J, with 19 bases between the two ends. Germline CDR1 and CDR2: SGHRS and YFSETQ. The CDR3 region has the DNA TGCGCCAGCAGCTTTACTCGGGCAGGGAAGAGGACTGAAGCTTTCTTT. Translation gives CASSFTRAGKRTEAFF.

This chain connects TRBV5-1 to TRBJ2-5, with D hard to call. Germline CDR1 and CDR2: SGHRS and YFSETQ. This CDR3 spans 15 amino acids. V lost 0 bases and J lost 5, with 14 bases in between. The CDR3 is CASSLVGQSRETQYF. The CDR3 DNA reads TGCGCCAGCAGCTTGGTCGGCCAGTCCCGGGAGACCCAGTACTTC.

J is TRBJ2-1 and V is TRBV7-2; 8 bases are shared with TRBD1. The CDR3 is 14 amino acids. The V gene's germline CDR1 is SGHTA and CDR2 FQGNSA. Losses at the gene ends were 5 bases for V and 5 bases for J; bases not matched to a gene: 5. Here the CDR3 DNA reads TGTGCCAGCAGCCCGGACAGGGTCCACAATGAGCAGTTCTTC. Its translation is CASSPDRVHNEQFF.

This clonotype has just a few counts. This chain uses TRBV20-1 with TRBJ2-5, with 8 bases fitting TRBD2. The CDR3 consists of 14 residues. CDR1 DFQATT and CDR2 SNEGSKA come from the germline V gene (reference sequence). The V and J ends lost 6 bases and 3 bases, in that order; junction bases with no gene match: 9. The CDR3 sequence: CSATREGREETQYF. The CDR3 region has the DNA TGCAGTGCGACCCGGGAGGGGAGAGAAGAGACCCAGTACTTC.